This entry describes one T cell receptor (beta chain). Its recognized antigen is unknown. The record has no base qualities; no much larger clone is one base away. The CDR3 regions of human TCRbeta chains were analyzed by immunosequencing. For the original study's pipeline: Repertoire TCRs were checked for matches against a reference library of SARS-CoV-2-specific TCRs that had been generated using the MIRA antigen-specificity platform. Breadth was defined as the fraction of unique TCRs that were SARS-CoV-2-associated, and depth was defined as the fraction of total T cells that were SARS-CoV-2-associated. Using the MIRA data, each spike-specific TCR was mapped to the spike region that the TCR reacts to and placed in a CD4 or CD8 class. Log10-transformed breadth and depth values were compared by one-way ANOVA with Sidak's multiple comparisons tests. What TCRdb holds here is the immuneACCESS table cut down to in-frame rearrangements. Part of the clones is not present; checked against another copy, under half of the missing clones reflect an unresolved V gene, and the others are unexplained. The V and J calls and clone size come from that table; D and trimming were worked out from the DNA. The sample records some 110,000 clones, about 82% of which are singletons. The ten largest account for 17% of the sample.

This record comes from a study of T cell responses to AZD1222 COVID-19 vaccine (dated by TCRdb to 2020 to 2023). About the full investigation: A total of 230 to 250 trial participants underwent TCR sequencing, of whom nearly 210 received two doses of AZD1222 and 26 received two doses of the MenACWY control vaccine. Enrollment into the trials was organized by age into subgroups of 18-55, 56-69 and 70-plus years, and those subgroups contained about 160, 30 and 59 TCR-sequenced participants, respectively. What the research found in general, with its limitations: No day 14 peak-response samples were available, so repertoires were characterized only after the peak T cell response. After two AZD1222 doses, both the breadth and the depth of spike-specific TCRs were significantly higher than at day 0 and than in MenACWY recipients. Reportedly, almost half of the unique spike-specific TCRs recognized epitopes lying outside the regions that are mutated in the B.1.351 and B.1.1.7 variants. CD4 TCRs associated with the vaccine covered the entire spike protein, and the dominant responses were in regions 160-218 and 743-854. In the small 56-69-year group, the increase in depth fell short of significance, most likely because of low power. Only five to seven AZD1222 recipients were SARS-CoV-2 seropositive at baseline, limiting conclusions about previously exposed vaccinees. Participants were mostly white British, with more females than males. The authors suggested clonal diversity may have been underestimated.

Read against the paper, the sample's time point label means: about 28 days (+/-7) after the second vaccine dose. AZD1222 recipients whose second dose came at about 4 weeks and those whose second dose came at about 12 weeks were combined into one group, since spike-specific TCR depth and breadth did not differ between the two schedules. The vaccinee samples were drawn from two UK trials, COV001 and COV002, one of which was a single-blind randomized controlled phase 2/3 trial testing AZD1222 (ChAdOx1 nCoV-19) in healthy adults. For TCRbeta chain sequencing, PBMC samples were collected from trial participants at day 0 and at day 28 after the second dose. Sample: peripheral blood, taken 28 days after the second AZD1222 dose. This sequence originates from an adult who received the AZD1222 COVID-19 vaccine.

The CDR3 amino acid sequence is: CASSYAAGYLDTQYF. The nucleotide sequence reads as follows: TGTGCCAGCAGTTATGCGGCAGGGTATTTGGATACGCAGTATTTT. This receptor chain uses TRBV6-5 and TRBJ2-3, with TRBD1 tentatively as D gene (5 bases match). The germline V gene supplies CDR1 MNHEY and CDR2 SVGAGI. V is clipped by 3 bases and J by 6 bases, and the sequence between their germline boundaries is 16 bases long. Spanning cysteine to phenylalanine, the CDR3 consists of 15 amino acids. This entry keeps only the CDR3 DNA: 45 bases, framed from base 1.